Shown below are 19 T cell receptor beta chains from a single sample sequenced in a study of PD-1 blockade in classical Hodgkin lymphoma. The time point: cycle 4 day 1 (C4D1), after six to seven weeks of nivolumab. Relapse after autologous stem cell transplantation occurred in every patient, and brentuximab vedotin exposure varied. The protocol was immunoSEQ multiplex PCR, while the TCRdb copy is restricted to in-frame clones and leaves out a portion. The sample records 100,000 or so clones, around nine tenths being singletons. The sample in question was peripheral blood mononuclear cells (PBMCs), obtained before the fourth cycle of nivolumab. The origin of the receptors is a human donor with classical Hodgkin lymphoma.

This clone was picked up one time. The chain employs TRBV19 and TRBJ2-7; tentatively, D is TRBD1 (5 bases). The V and J ends lost 6 bases and 3 bases respectively, with 9 bases between them. CDR1 and CDR2 from the germline V gene are LNHDA and SQIVND (reference sequence). The CDR3 spans 12 residues. DNA of the CDR3: TGTGCCAGTAGCTTTCAGGGCTACGAGCAGTACTTC. Encoded protein: CASSFQGYEQYF. Supplemented by reference TRBV19 and TRBJ2-7, the full variable domain reads DGGITQSPKYLFRKEGQNVTLSCEQNLNHDAMYWYRQDPGQGLRLIYYSQIVNDFQKGDIAEGYSVSREKKESFPLTVTSAQKNPTAFYLCASSFQGYEQYFGPGTRLTVT.

This clone was observed once. The genes are TRBV7-8 and TRBJ2-1, with D unclear. The V end was cut by 1 base, the J end by 0 bases, with 10 bases between. Germline V gene data show CDR1 as SGHVS and CDR2 as FQNEAQ. The CDR3 spans 16 residues. The CDR3 loop is CASSLDAPSSYNEQFF. The CDR3 region has the DNA TGTGCCAGCAGCTTAGATGCTCCGAGCTCCTACAATGAGCAGTTCTTC.

The V and J genes are TRBV30 and TRBJ1-1; 7 bases line up with TRBD1. CDR3 length: 13 residues. Germline CDR1 and CDR2: GTSNPN and SVGIG (reference sequence). V was pared by 0 bases and J by 6 bases, with 4 bases of the junction left unmatched. CDR3 DNA: TGTGCCTGGAGTGTACCAGGGGGACCTGAAGCTTTCTTT. Its protein is CAWSVPGGPEAFF.

The chain recombines TRBV19 with TRBJ1-6; 7 bases match TRBD1. Unmatched junction bases numbered 1, after V lost 1 base and J lost 4 bases. The CDR3 loop spans 15 amino acids. The germline gives CDR1 LNHDA, CDR2 SQIVND (reference sequence). This CDR3 is CASSIGTGYNSPLHF. CDR3 nucleotide sequence: TGTGCCAGTAGTATAGGGACAGGATATAATTCACCCCTCCACTTT.

The chain joins TRBV5-4 to TRBJ1-1; a weak D match, TRBD1 (5 bases). The CDR3 is made up of 14 amino acids. The ends were cut back, 4 bases at V and 10 bases at J, with 20 bases in the middle. Germline V lookup: CDR1 SGHNT, CDR2 YYREEE (reference sequence). This chain's CDR3 is CASSTDGQTSGAFF. In DNA form, the CDR3 reads TGTGCCAGCAGCACGGACGGACAAACCAGCGGAGCTTTCTTT.

J is TRBJ1-2 and V is TRBV20-1; D gene unclear. The V end was cut by 6 bases, the J end by 5 bases, with 10 bases between. Germline loops: CDR1 DFQATT, CDR2 SNEGSKA (reference sequence). The CDR3 has 11 residues. The CDR3 nucleotides are TGCAGTGCCCGAGCTTTGTATGGCTACACCTTC. This encodes CSARALYGYTF.

This chain joins TRBV7-8 and TRBJ2-2; 10 bases align to TRBD2. CDR1 is SGHVS, CDR2 FQNEAQ, per germline. The CDR3 is made up of 15 amino acids. The junction had 3 bases not matched to a gene; V was cut back by 3 bases and J by 5 bases. The DNA for the CDR3 is TGTGCCAGCAGCTTCAGCGGGGGGGATACCGGGGAGCTGTTTTTT. It specifies CASSFSGGDTGELFF. Variable domain in full (rest from reference TRBV7-8 and TRBJ2-2): GAGVSQSPRYKVAKRGQDVALRCDPISGHVSLFWYQQALGQGPEFLTYFQNEAQLDKSGLPSDRFFAERPEGSVSTLKIQRTQQEDSAVYLCASSFSGGDTGELFFGEGSRLTVL.

The J gene is TRBJ1-2, the V gene TRBV7-8; the D gene is possibly TRBD1 (5 bases). V was trimmed by 4 bases and J by 2 bases, leaving 14 bases between them. Germline-derived CDR1 and CDR2 are SGHVS and FQNEAQ. The CDR3 runs to 15 residues. As DNA, the CDR3 is TGTGCCAGCAGCTCAGATGCAGGGAGGAACTATGGCTACACCTTC. Translation: CASSSDAGRNYGYTF. The variable domain in full, completed from reference TRBV7-8 and TRBJ1-2, reads GAGVSQSPRYKVAKRGQDVALRCDPISGHVSLFWYQQALGQGPEFLTYFQNEAQLDKSGLPSDRFFAERPEGSVSTLKIQRTQQEDSAVYLCASSSDAGRNYGYTFGSGTRLTVV.

This chain links TRBV5-1 with TRBJ1-2, with D uncertain. V gave up 5 bases and J gave up 7 bases, with 12 bases separating them. This CDR3 is 12 amino acids long. In germline, CDR1 is SGHRS, CDR2 YFSETQ. The CDR3 loop is CASSYARSGYTF. The CDR3 region has the DNA TGCGCCAGCAGTTACGCCAGAAGTGGCTACACCTTC.

The gene calls are TRBV9 and TRBJ2-7; 9 nucleotides agree with TRBD1. CDR1 and CDR2 from the germline V gene are SGDLS and YYNGEE. The CDR3 extends over 15 amino acids. The V and J ends lost 2 bases and 2 bases, in that order; junction bases with no gene match: 5. DNA of the CDR3: TGTGCCAGCAGCGTTGGGACAGGGTTAACCTACGAGCAGTACTTC. It codes for CASSVGTGLTYEQYF.

The rearrangement links TRBV28 to TRBJ2-7; 9 bases align to TRBD1. Trimming took 3 bases from V and 0 from J; bases not matched to a gene: 6. CDR1 is MDHEN, CDR2 SYDVKM, per germline. The CDR3 is 16 amino acids. The CDR3 nucleotides read TGTGCCAGCAGTTTCCAAGGGACAGGGTTCTCCTACGAGCAGTACTTC. Translation gives CASSFQGTGFSYEQYF.

The chain joins TRBV5-6 to TRBJ2-7; 8 positions match TRBD2. The germline V gene encodes CDR1 SGHDT and CDR2 YYEEEE. CDR3 length equals 16 residues. V shed 4 bases, J shed 6 bases, and the junction held 15 bases outside the gene matches. This CDR3 reads CASSPDLGTSIIEQYF. The CDR3 DNA reads as TGTGCCAGCAGCCCGGACTTGGGGACTAGTATTATCGAGCAGTACTTC.

The CDR3 is CASSLALIGSEAFF. CDR3 DNA sequence: TGTGCCAGCAGCTTGGCGCTTATAGGATCTGAAGCTTTCTTT. The chain uses TRBV7-9 and TRBJ1-1; no definite D call. CDR1 and CDR2 (germline): SEHNR, FQNEAQ (reference sequence). The CDR3 length is 14 residues. Trimming took off 3 bases at V and 6 bases at J, with 14 bases between the two ends.

The chain links TRBV9 to TRBJ2-7, with 9 nucleotides matching TRBD1. CDR3 length: 15 residues. CDR1 is SGDLS and CDR2 is YYNGEE in the germline V gene. Trimming removed 4 bases from V and 2 bases from J; junction bases left unmatched: 7. CDR3 residues: CASSPLGTGTYEQYF. The DNA of the CDR3 is TGTGCCAGCAGCCCCCTCGGGACAGGGACCTACGAGCAGTACTTC.

The chain combines TRBV2 with TRBJ1-6, with a tentative D call TRBD1 (5 bases). Trimming left V 2 bases short and J 3 bases short, with 11 bases between. Germline V gives CDR1 SNHLY, CDR2 FYNNEI. This CDR3 comprises 16 residues. The CDR3 loop reads CASSESGVFYNSPLHF. In nucleotides, the CDR3 is TGTGCCAGCAGTGAATCGGGGGTCTTCTATAATTCACCCCTCCACTTT.

The CDR3 loop reads CASSFAGVAKLFF. The CDR3 DNA reads TGTGCCAGCAGCTTTGCCGGGGTAGCAAAACTGTTTTTT. The rearrangement joins TRBV7-2 to TRBJ1-4; D unclear. The germline CDR1 and CDR2 sequences are SGHTA and FQGNSA. V shed 3 bases and J shed 10 bases, with 12 bases lying between them. This CDR3 region has 13 residues.

This sequence joins TRBV18 and TRBJ1-1; D is undetermined. V lost 4 bases to trimming and J lost 0 bases, with 6 bases between them. The CDR3 has 13 amino acids. Germline loops: CDR1 KGHSH, CDR2 LQKENI. CDR3 nucleotide sequence: TGTGCCAGCTCACTGGGGATGAACACTGAAGCTTTCTTT. Translation: CASSLGMNTEAFF.

The V call is TRBV29-1, the J call TRBJ2-3; the D gene is possibly TRBD2 (7 bases). Germline loops: CDR1 SQVTM, CDR2 ANQGSEA. The CDR3 has 16 amino acids. The V end was cut by 6 bases, the J end by 0 bases, with 19 bases between. The CDR3 nucleotides are TGCAGCGTCGGTCCCCGACGCGGGGGCAGCACAGATACGCAGTATTTT. Its translation: CSVGPRRGGSTDTQYF.

The chain links TRBV5-5 to TRBJ2-1; D might be TRBD1 or TRBD2, each matching 5 bases. Germline CDR1 and CDR2: SGHKS and YYEKEE (reference sequence). This CDR3 has 15 residues. V shed 6 bases and J shed 7 bases, with 20 bases lying between them. The CDR3 here is CASNPGGGAGNEQFF. CDR3 in DNA: TGTGCCAGCAATCCCGGTGGGGGTGCGGGTAATGAGCAGTTCTTC.